The sequence of this T cell receptor (beta chain) was determined in a study of T cells in Graves' hyperthyroidism and ophthalmopathy. Many counts were recorded for this clonotype. Its antigen is still unknown. RNA transcripts served as the template for amplifying TCR beta CDR3 regions. The TCR CDR3 first-round RT-PCR relied on the HTBI primer set. In TCRdb, the multiplex PCR reads were re-called with MiXCR into one record per CDR3 protein. The sample contains around 450,000 distinct CDR3 sequences, roughly 13% of which appear only once. Absence of ophthalmopathy progression within 18 months defined stable Graves' hyperthyroidism. Patients aged 18 to 65 with hyperthyroidism were newly diagnosed, with duration under 2 months. Together with thyroid ultrasound, orbital computed tomography, serum thyroxine and TRAb, clinical symptoms were used for diagnoses. The study, taken as a whole, reports: Blood held most thyroid clonotypes expanded above 0.001 frequency.

This TCR came from a woman aged 18-30 years with Graves' hyperthyroidism. The sample taken for sequencing was blood.

CDR3 nucleotide sequence: TGTGCCAGCGGGGGTCCGAACACCGGGGAGCTGTTTTTT. Translation gives CASGGPNTGELFF. The rearrangement joins TRBV3-1 to TRBJ2-2; the D call may be TRBD1 or TRBD2 (5 bases each). The V end was cut by 8 bases, the J end by 0 bases, with 7 bases between. Germline V gene sequence: CDR1 LGHDT, CDR2 YNNKEL (reference sequence). This CDR3 comprises 13 residues.